The clone carrying this TCR beta chain was observed at least ten times. Its antigen is unidentified. Using its own MiXCR run on the 5' RACE reads, TCRdb lists one record per CDR3 protein. The data contain fewer than 500,000 distinct CDR3 sequences, about 25% of them singletons. The entry originates in a study of CD8 T cells in ankylosing spondylitis. Unmatched junction bases numbered 2, after V lost 0 bases and J lost 0 bases. The germline V gene has CDR1 SGHRS and CDR2 YFSETQ. This CDR3 has 17 residues. General observations from the study: A motif in TCR beta, a set of under 10 highly homologous variants, appeared characteristic of ankylosing spondylitis blood.

Sequencing was performed on blood, either unsorted or a sorted T cell fraction (not recorded which). V usage is TRBV5-1 and J usage is TRBJ2-3; 12 nucleotides match TRBD2. This TCR derives from a male donor with ankylosing spondylitis. Written as DNA, the CDR3 is TGCGCCAGCAGCTTGGATGGGACTAGCGGGAGCACAGATACGCAGTATTTT. Its translation is CASSLDGTSGSTDTQYF.